What follows are 24 T cell receptor beta chains derived from one specimen sequenced in a study of molecular identifiers for immune sequencing clone quantification. TCRdb passed the PCR reads through MiXCR, listing each CDR3 protein once. The sample includes hundreds of thousands of distinct CDR3 sequences, about a fifth of them seen just once. The specimen was naive CD8+ T cells from blood, with Jurkat cell RNA spiked in. This sample's subset: FACS-sorted CD8+CD4-CCR7+CD45RA+ naive T cells. The receptor source for this set is a human donor in good health. Some libraries in this study had Jurkat cell RNA spiked in.

This clonotype was counted at least ten times. The CDR3 sequence is CASSHGDFPEQYF. Here the CDR3 DNA reads TGTGCCAGCAGCCACGGGGACTTTCCCGAGCAGTACTTC. The V and J genes are TRBV7-6 and TRBJ2-7, with TRBD2 as a possible D gene (6 bases). The CDR3 has 13 amino acids. CDR1 SGHVS and CDR2 FNYEAQ come from the germline V gene. V lost 5 bases and J 6 bases, leaving 14 bases between the germline ends.

The chain carries TRBV6-5 and TRBJ1-1; no reliable D call. The germline gives CDR1 MNHEY, CDR2 SVGAGI. The CDR3 is 19 residues long. V was shortened by 9 bases and J by 0 bases, with 29 bases between the two germline ends. The CDR3 sequence: CARGYSVQFRYEMNTEAFF. For the CDR3, the DNA is TGTGCCAGAGGTTACTCGGTCCAATTTCGCTACGAAATGAACACTGAAGCTTTCTTT.

This clonotype was seen many times. The V gene is TRBV2, the J gene TRBJ1-4; tentative D call: TRBD1 (5 bases). V was trimmed by 5 bases and J by 7 bases, leaving 20 bases between them. The V gene's germline CDR1 is SNHLY and CDR2 FYNNEI. The CDR3 sequence is 16 residues long. This CDR3 reads CASSTSSRDLSEKLFF. The CDR3 DNA reads TGTGCCAGCAGTACGTCCAGTCGGGACCTCAGTGAAAAACTGTTTTTT.

This clonotype was observed at least ten times. The chain combines TRBV29-1 with TRBJ2-7; D is unresolved. CDR3 length: 12 amino acids. The germline V gene has CDR1 SQVTM and CDR2 ANQGSEA. Trimming removed 7 bases from V and 3 bases from J, with 13 bases in between. The CDR3 here is CSAQFASYEQYF. The DNA for the CDR3 is TGCAGCGCCCAGTTCGCCAGCTACGAGCAGTACTTC.

Ten or more counts support this clonotype. At one boundary the junction diverges from the germline segment, which might be a read error. V and J are TRBV6-4 and TRBJ2-3; the D gene is possibly TRBD2 (5 bases). Looked up from germline, CDR1 is MRHNA and CDR2 is SNTAGT. The CDR3 covers 13 residues. CDR3 loop: CASRDGVTDTQYF. The DNA of the CDR3 is TGTGCCAGCCGTGACGGGGTCACAGATACGCAGTATTTT.

On this clonotype: A much more abundant neighbour one base away suggests this may be a read error. The gene calls are TRBV2 and TRBJ2-4; unclear D gene. The CDR3 sequence is 14 residues long. CDR1 and CDR2 from the germline V gene are SNHLY and FYNNEI. Trimming cost V 2 bases and J 6 bases, with 11 bases left between them. CDR3 sequence (DNA): TGTGCCAGCAGTGAATTGGGCGGATTAAACATTCAGTACTTC. Protein sequence: CASSELGGLNIQYF.

This clonotype was seen at least ten times. Sequence at one end of the junction differs from germline and may be a read error. CDR3 protein: CASSPSSTDTQYF. The CDR3 DNA is TGCGCCAGCAGCCCCTCAAGCACAGATACGCAGTATTTT. This chain joins TRBV7-9 and TRBJ2-3; D remains ambiguous. Germline V gene sequence: CDR1 SEHNR, CDR2 FQNEAQ (reference sequence). CDR3 length: 13 amino acids.

This clonotype was detected a few times. The chain is built from TRBV4-2 and TRBJ2-2; the match to TRBD2 covers 11 bases. This CDR3 comprises 17 residues. CDR1 and CDR2 from the germline V gene are LGHNA and YNFKEQ. The trim removed 2 bases at V and 2 bases at J, leaving 4 bases unmatched. This CDR3 is CASSQLGTSGNTGELFF. In nucleotides, the CDR3 is TGTGCCAGCAGCCAACTAGGGACTAGCGGAAACACCGGGGAGCTGTTTTTT.

With respect to this clonotype: This could be a read error, since a much larger clone is one nucleotide away. The J gene is TRBJ1-1, the V gene TRBV12-3 or TRBV12-4, with D uncertain. Trimming cost V 6 bases and J 8 bases, with 16 bases left between them. The CDR3 is made up of 13 amino acids. CDR3 amino acids: CASREAVMLEAFF. The CDR3 coding sequence is TGTGCCAGCAGAGAGGCAGTGATGTTAGAAGCTTTCTTT.

The V call is TRBV20-1, the J call TRBJ2-7; tentative D call: TRBD1 (6 bases). CDR3 length equals 17 residues. V was clipped by 3 bases and J by 1 base, with 22 bases between them. The germline V gene encodes CDR1 DFQATT and CDR2 SNEGSKA (reference sequence). The CDR3 here is CSARGYYRDDWSYEQYF. The CDR3 DNA follows: TGCAGTGCTAGGGGTTACTACAGGGATGATTGGTCCTACGAGCAGTACTTC.

The table lists this clonotype with a few counts. The V call is TRBV2, the J call TRBJ1-4; TRBD1 matches 9 bases. This CDR3 spans 16 amino acids. CDR1 is SNHLY, CDR2 FYNNEI, per germline. V lost 3 bases to trimming and J lost 4 bases; unmatched junction nucleotides: 6. The CDR3 DNA reads as TGTGCCAGCAGTGATAGGACAGGGGTTGGTAATGAAAAACTGTTTTTT. It translates to CASSDRTGVGNEKLFF.

The genes are TRBV20-1 and TRBJ2-7; D is unclear. Germline CDR1 DFQATT, CDR2 SNEGSKA (reference sequence). The CDR3 totals 14 residues. V was pared by 5 bases and J by 0 bases, with 14 bases between. The CDR3 sequence is CSALSDFPSYEQYF. The DNA of the CDR3 is TGCAGTGCTCTGTCAGATTTCCCCTCCTACGAGCAGTACTTC.

This clonotype was found many times. This chain joins TRBV27 and TRBJ1-2; TRBD1 agrees at 12 bases. The CDR3 runs 15 residues. Germline values: CDR1 MNHEY, CDR2 SMNVEV (reference sequence). Trimming removed 6 bases from V and 7 bases from J; junction bases left unmatched: 9. CDR3 coding DNA: TGTGCCAGCAGCGAGACGGGACAGGGGGCCATTGGCTACACCTTC. Translation: CASSETGQGAIGYTF.

As for this clonotype: No conserved phenylalanine or tryptophan is present at the end of the CDR3, so a read error is the likely explanation. This chain joins TRBV18 and TRBJ2-5; 8 bases fit TRBD1. Germline CDR1 KGHSH, CDR2 LQKENI. J lost 3 bases, V lost 0 bases, and 6 bases had no gene match. The length of the CDR3 is 16 residues. CDR3 DNA: TGTGCCAGCTCACCACCTTTTGGACAGGGCGAAGAGACCCAGTACGTC. This gives the protein CASSPPFGQGEETQYV.

As for this clonotype: One base away lies a much larger clone, so this may be a sequencing read error. The chain carries TRBV9 and TRBJ2-3; D uncertain. CDR3 length: 15 amino acids. Germline V gene sequence: CDR1 SGDLS, CDR2 YYNGEE. Written as DNA, the CDR3 is TGTGCCCGCAGCGCCCTCAAAGCTTCCACAGATACGCAGTATTTT. This translates into CARSALKASTDTQYF.

The sample holds a few counts of this clonotype. The chain joins TRBV6-1 to TRBJ2-1; maybe TRBD1 (6 bases). CDR1 is MNHNS and CDR2 is SASEGT in the germline V gene. This CDR3 comprises 15 residues. Deletions cut 1 base from V and 8 bases from J, with 15 bases between. The DNA for the CDR3 is TGTGCCAGCAGTGAAGTGGGTATCAGGGGTGATGAGCAGTTCTTC. Its protein is CASSEVGIRGDEQFF.

Only a few counts were recorded for this clonotype. This may be a read error, as it is one base from a much larger clone. The J gene is TRBJ2-7, the V gene TRBV12-3 or TRBV12-4, with D maybe TRBD1 (5 bases). This CDR3 is 15 amino acids long. CDR3 sequence: CASSLGQGPAYGQYF. CDR3 nucleotide sequence: TGTGCCAGCAGTTTAGGTCAGGGCCCTGCCTACGGGCAGTACTTC.

This clonotype appeared many times. V is TRBV6-2 or TRBV6-3 and J is TRBJ1-5; D not resolved. CDR1 is MNHEY and CDR2 is SVGEGT in the germline V gene. The V end lost 1 base, the J end lost 6 bases, and 16 bases lay between the germline ends. The CDR3 spans 16 residues. CDR3 nucleotides: TGTGCCAGCAGTTACTATGGCCCCAATAGGGCTCAGCCCCAGCATTTT. Translated, it gives CASSYYGPNRAQPQHF.

Comment on this clonotype: At one end, the junction sequence differs from germline, possibly due to a read error. The CDR3 region is CATTGTINIGELFF. CDR3 nucleotide sequence: TGTGCCACCACTGGGACGATTAACATCGGGGAGCTGTTTTTT. The V and J genes are TRBV24-1 and TRBJ2-2; D is possibly TRBD1 or TRBD2 (5 bases each). The CDR3 is 14 residues long. Per germline, CDR1 KGHDR and CDR2 SFDVKD.

This clonotype occurred many times. The chain carries TRBV4-1 and TRBJ2-1; 9 nucleotides match TRBD1. From germline, CDR1 is MGHRA and CDR2 YSYEKL. V lost 6 bases, J lost 9 bases, and 6 bases stayed unmatched. The CDR3 contains 13 residues. The CDR3 loop is CASRQQGAGEQFF. DNA for the CDR3: TGCGCCAGCAGACAACAGGGGGCGGGTGAGCAGTTCTTC.

This clonotype was seen a handful of times. The chain combines TRBV2 with TRBJ1-2; D remains ambiguous. The V gene's germline CDR1 is SNHLY and CDR2 FYNNEI. CDR3 length equals 15 residues. Trimming took off 3 bases at V and 1 base at J, with 12 bases between the two ends. The CDR3 is CASSDVQAGNYGYTF. The CDR3 nucleotides are TGTGCCAGCAGTGATGTGCAGGCCGGTAACTATGGCTACACCTTC. Based on the CDR3 plus reference TRBV2 and TRBJ1-2, the full variable domain is EPEVTQTPSHQVTQMGQEVILRCVPISNHLYFYWYRQILGQKVEFLVSFYNNEISEKSEIFDDQFSVERPDGSNFTLKIRSTKLEDSAMYFCASSDVQAGNYGYTFGSGTRLTVV.

This clonotype showed up many times. The chain links TRBV13 to TRBJ2-3, with D possibly called TRBD1 or TRBD2 (5 bases each). V was trimmed by 5 bases and J by 5 bases, leaving 20 bases between them. The V gene's germline CDR1 is PRHDT and CDR2 FYEKMQ (reference sequence). The CDR3 consists of 16 residues. The CDR3 loop is CASSRTGTPSGDTQYF. CDR3 coding DNA: TGTGCCAGCAGCCGAACCGGGACGCCCTCCGGAGATACGCAGTATTTT.

This clonotype has a count of ten or more. The V call is TRBV28, the J call TRBJ1-1; D not certain. The germline V gene encodes CDR1 MDHEN and CDR2 SYDVKM. The CDR3 spans 12 residues. V gave up 2 bases and J gave up 5 bases, with 6 bases separating them. The CDR3 loop reads CASSLGWTEAFF. The DNA of the CDR3 is TGTGCCAGCAGTTTAGGGTGGACTGAAGCTTTCTTT.

This clonotype came up many times. The chain couples TRBV28 to TRBJ2-3, with D hard to call. The CDR3 is made up of 14 amino acids. Per the germline V gene, CDR1 is MDHEN and CDR2 is SYDVKM. Trimming cost V 2 bases and J 6 bases, with 12 bases left between them. Here the CDR3 DNA reads TGTGCCAGCAGTTTACCCTCCGCGGCGGATACGCAGTATTTT. Translation gives CASSLPSAADTQYF.